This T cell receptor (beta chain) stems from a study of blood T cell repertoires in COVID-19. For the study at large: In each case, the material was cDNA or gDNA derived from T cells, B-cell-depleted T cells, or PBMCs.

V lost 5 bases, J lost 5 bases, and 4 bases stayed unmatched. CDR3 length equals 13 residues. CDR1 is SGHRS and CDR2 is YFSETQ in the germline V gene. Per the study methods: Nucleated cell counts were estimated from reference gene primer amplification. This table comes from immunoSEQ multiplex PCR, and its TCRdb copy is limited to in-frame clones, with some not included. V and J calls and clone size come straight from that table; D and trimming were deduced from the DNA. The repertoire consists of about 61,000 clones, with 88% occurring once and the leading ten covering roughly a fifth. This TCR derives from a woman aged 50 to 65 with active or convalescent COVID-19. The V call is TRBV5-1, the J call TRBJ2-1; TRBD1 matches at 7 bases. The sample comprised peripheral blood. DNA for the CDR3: TGCGCCAGCAGACAAACAGGGGACAATGAGCAGTTCTTC. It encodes CASRQTGDNEQFF.